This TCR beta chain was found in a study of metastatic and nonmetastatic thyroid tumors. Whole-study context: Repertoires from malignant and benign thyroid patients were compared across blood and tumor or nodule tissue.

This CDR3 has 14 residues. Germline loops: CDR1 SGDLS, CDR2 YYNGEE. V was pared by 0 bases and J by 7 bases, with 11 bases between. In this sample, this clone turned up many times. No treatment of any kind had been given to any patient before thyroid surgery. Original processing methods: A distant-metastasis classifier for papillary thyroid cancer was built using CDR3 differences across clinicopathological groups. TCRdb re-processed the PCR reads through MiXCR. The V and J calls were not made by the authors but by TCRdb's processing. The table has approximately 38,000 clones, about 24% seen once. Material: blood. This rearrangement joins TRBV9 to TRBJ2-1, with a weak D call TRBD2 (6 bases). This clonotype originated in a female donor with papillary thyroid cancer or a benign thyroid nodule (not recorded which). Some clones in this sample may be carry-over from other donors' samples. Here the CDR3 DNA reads TGTGCCAGCAGCGTAGCATTAGCGGAGAATGAGCAGTTCTTC. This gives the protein CASSVALAENEQFF.